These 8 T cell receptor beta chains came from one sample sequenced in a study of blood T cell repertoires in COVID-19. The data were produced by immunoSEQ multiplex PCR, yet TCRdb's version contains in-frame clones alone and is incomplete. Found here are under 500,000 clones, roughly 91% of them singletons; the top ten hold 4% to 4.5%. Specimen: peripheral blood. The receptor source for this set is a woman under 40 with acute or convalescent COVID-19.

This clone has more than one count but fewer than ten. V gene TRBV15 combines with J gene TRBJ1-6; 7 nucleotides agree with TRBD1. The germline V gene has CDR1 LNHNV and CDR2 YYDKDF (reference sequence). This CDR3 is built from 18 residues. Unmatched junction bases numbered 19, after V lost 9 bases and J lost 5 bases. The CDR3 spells CATKRTGFLTGHNSPLHF. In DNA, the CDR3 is TGTGCCACGAAACGGACAGGATTCTTGACGGGCCATAATTCACCCCTCCACTTT.

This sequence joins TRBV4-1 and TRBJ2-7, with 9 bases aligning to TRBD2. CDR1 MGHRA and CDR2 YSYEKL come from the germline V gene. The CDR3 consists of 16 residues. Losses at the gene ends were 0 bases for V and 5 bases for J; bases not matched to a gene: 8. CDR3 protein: CASSQDDGSGGNEQYF. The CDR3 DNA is TGCGCCAGCAGCCAAGATGACGGTAGCGGGGGTAACGAGCAGTACTTC.

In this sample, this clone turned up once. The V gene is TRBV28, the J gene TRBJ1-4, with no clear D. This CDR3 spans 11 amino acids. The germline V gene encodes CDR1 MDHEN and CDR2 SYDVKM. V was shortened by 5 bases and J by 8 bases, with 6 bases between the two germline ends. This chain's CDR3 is CASSIREKLFF. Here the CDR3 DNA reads TGTGCCAGCAGTATTAGAGAAAAACTGTTTTTT.

For the CDR3, the DNA is TGTGCCACCAGTGATTGGGGAGGGGTAGGTAGCGAGACCCAACCGACAGATACGCAGTATTTT. This sequence encodes CATSDWGGVGSETQPTDTQYF. The rearrangement uses TRBV24-1 and TRBJ2-3, with TRBD2 identical over 7 bases. CDR3 length equals 21 residues. CDR1 and CDR2 from the germline V gene are KGHDR and SFDVKD. V was clipped by 2 bases and J by 3 bases; unmatched bases: 22.

DNA for the CDR3: TGTGCCAGCAGTCACGGTAGCTACGAGCAGTACTTC. Translated: CASSHGSYEQYF. The gene calls are TRBV6-2 or TRBV6-3 and TRBJ2-7; D gene unclear. Germline loops: CDR1 MNHEY, CDR2 SVGEGT. The CDR3 loop spans 12 amino acids. V was cut by 5 bases and J by 3 bases, with 8 bases left in between.

The CDR3, as DNA: TGTGCCAGCAGCGTAGAGGGGACTAGCGGGGGTAATGAGCAGTTCTTC. Amino acid sequence: CASSVEGTSGGNEQFF. The gene calls are TRBV9 and TRBJ2-1; 14 bases are shared with TRBD2. The CDR3 spans 16 residues. The J segment lost 7 bases and the V segment lost 0 bases, leaving 3 bases of the junction unmatched. The V gene's germline CDR1 is SGDLS and CDR2 YYNGEE.

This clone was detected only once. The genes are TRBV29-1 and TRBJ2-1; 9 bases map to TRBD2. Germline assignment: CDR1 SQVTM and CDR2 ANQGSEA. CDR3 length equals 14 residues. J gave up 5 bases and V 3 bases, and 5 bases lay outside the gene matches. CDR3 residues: CSVDRLAGHNEQFF. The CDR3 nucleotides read TGCAGCGTTGATCGGCTAGCGGGGCACAATGAGCAGTTCTTC.

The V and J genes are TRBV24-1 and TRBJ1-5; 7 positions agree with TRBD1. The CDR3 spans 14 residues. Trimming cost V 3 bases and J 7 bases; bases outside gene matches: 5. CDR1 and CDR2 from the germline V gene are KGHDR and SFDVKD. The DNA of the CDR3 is TGTGCCACCAGTGATACGCGGACAGGACAGCCCCAGCATTTT. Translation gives CATSDTRTGQPQHF.